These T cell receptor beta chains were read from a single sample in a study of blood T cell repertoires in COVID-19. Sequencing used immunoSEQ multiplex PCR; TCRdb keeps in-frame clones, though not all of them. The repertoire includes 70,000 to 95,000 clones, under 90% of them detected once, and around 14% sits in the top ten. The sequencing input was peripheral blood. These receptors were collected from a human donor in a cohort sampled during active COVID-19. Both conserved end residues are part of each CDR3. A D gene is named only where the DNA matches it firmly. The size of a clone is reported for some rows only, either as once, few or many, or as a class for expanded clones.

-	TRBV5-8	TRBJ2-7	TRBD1	TGTGCCAGCAGCAAGCGGCCGGGACAGGGGGCGATTGAGCAGTACTTC	CASSKRPGQGAIEQYF
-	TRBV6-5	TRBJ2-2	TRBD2	TGTGCCTGCGGGGGGGGGCGAGGGACCGGGGAGCTGTTTTTT	CACGGGRGTGELFF
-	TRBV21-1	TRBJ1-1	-	TGTGCCAGCAGCAAAGCTTTTCGGCAGGGGTACACTGAAGCTTTCTTT	CASSKAFRQGYTEAFF
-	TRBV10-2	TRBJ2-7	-	TGCGCCAGCAGTGAGTCGACATACGAGCAGTACTTC	CASSESTYEQYF
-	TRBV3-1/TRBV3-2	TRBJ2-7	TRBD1	TGTGCCAGCAGCTCCGGGACAGGGTCCTACGAGCAGTACTTC	CASSSGTGSYEQYF
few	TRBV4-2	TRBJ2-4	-	TGTGCCAGCAGCCAAGTGATAGCGCTAGCCAAAAACATTCAGTACTTC	CASSQVIALAKNIQYF
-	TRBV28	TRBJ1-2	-	TGTGCCAGCAGTTTTACCAGTTTCCAGTATGGCTACACCTTC	CASSFTSFQYGYTF
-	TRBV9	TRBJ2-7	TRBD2	TGTGCCAGCAGCGTAGGGGAGGGTTCCTACGAGCAGTACTTC	CASSVGEGSYEQYF
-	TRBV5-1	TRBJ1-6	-	TGCGCCAGCAAGCCACTCTCAAACGTTTCACCCCTCCACTTT	CASKPLSNVSPLHF
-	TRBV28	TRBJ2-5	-	TGTGCCAGCAGTTTGGGCAGGGTTGAGACCCAGTACTTC	CASSLGRVETQYF
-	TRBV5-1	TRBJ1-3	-	TGCGCCAGCAGCCACCGGGGCCAGGGGGGAAACACCATATATTTT	CASSHRGQGGNTIYF
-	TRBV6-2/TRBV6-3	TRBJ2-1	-	TGTGCCAGCAGTCGGACCGGGACTCCGAGCTCCTACAATGAGCAGTTCTTC	CASSRTGTPSSYNEQFF
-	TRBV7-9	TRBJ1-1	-	TGTGCCAGCAGCCCGACACAGAACACTGAAGCTTTCTTT	CASSPTQNTEAFF
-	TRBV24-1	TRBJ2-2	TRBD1	TGTGCCACCAGTGAAACCGGGACAGGGAACACCGGGGAGCTGTTTTTT	CATSETGTGNTGELFF
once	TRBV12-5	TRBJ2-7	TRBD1	TGTGCTAGTGGTTTCGGGACAGGGGCCAACGAGCAGTACTTC	CASGFGTGANEQYF
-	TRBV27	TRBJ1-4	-	TGTGCCAGCAGAGCCGAAAAACTGTTTTTT	CASRAEKLFF
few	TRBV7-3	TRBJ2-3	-	TGTGCCAGCAGCGGGGGGGCCAGGGATACGCAGTATTTT	CASSGGARDTQYF
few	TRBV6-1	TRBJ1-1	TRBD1	TGTGCCAGCAGTGAATGGGGCAGGGGGCACCAGGAAGCTTTCTTT	CASSEWGRGHQEAFF
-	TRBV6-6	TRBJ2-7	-	TGTGCCAGCAGCTCCCCCGGGGTGGGAGTCCACGAGCAGTACTTC	CASSSPGVGVHEQYF
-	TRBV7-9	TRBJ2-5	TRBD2	TGTGCCAGCAGCGCCGACGGGGGGGAGACCCAGTACTTC	CASSADGGETQYF
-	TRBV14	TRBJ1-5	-	TGTGCCAGCAGCCAAGCTCCGGGTTTATCCCAGCATTTT	CASSQAPGLSQHF
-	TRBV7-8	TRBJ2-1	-	TGTGCCAGCAGCTTAGTGGTTCAGTCGGGCAATGAGCAGTTCTTC	CASSLVVQSGNEQFF
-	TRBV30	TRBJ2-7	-	TGTGCCTGGAGTGTAGGGGAAACCTACGAGCAGTACTTC	CAWSVGETYEQYF
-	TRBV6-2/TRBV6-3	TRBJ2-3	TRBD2	TGTGCCAGCAGTTCCTCCCGACTAGCGGGGATCACAGATACGCAGTATTTT	CASSSSRLAGITDTQYF
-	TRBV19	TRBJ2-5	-	TGTGCCAGTTCCCTCGACAGGATGCAAGAGACCCAGTACTTC	CASSLDRMQETQYF
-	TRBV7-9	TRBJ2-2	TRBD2	TGTGCCAGCAGCCCTGCGGGGGACACCGGGGAGCTGTTTTTT	CASSPAGDTGELFF
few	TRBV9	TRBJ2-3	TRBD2	TGTGCCAGCAGCGTAGGACTAGCCCCAGATACGCAGTATTTT	CASSVGLAPDTQYF
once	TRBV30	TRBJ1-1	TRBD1	TGTGCCTGGAGCCCGGACAGGGGGTCTGAAGCTTTCTTT	CAWSPDRGSEAFF
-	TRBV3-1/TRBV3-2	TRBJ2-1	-	TGTGCCAGCAGCCAAGCCCTAGCCGGACCTACCTACAATGAGCAGTTCTTC	CASSQALAGPTYNEQFF